The entry below describes one T cell receptor beta chain. Its antigen is unknown. The CDR3 is 14 amino acids. Germline V gene sequence: CDR1 MDHEN, CDR2 SYDVKM. Trimming took 5 bases from V and 6 from J, leaving 14 bases between them. Repertoires were generated with immunoSEQ multiplex PCR, while TCRdb's copy carries only in-frame clones and drops some. The profile shows fewer than 950 clones, around 70% of them singletons. This sample is drawn from a study of ipilimumab plus nivolumab after autologous stem cell transplantation. Looking at the study overall: A median of about eight nivolumab and a few ipilimumab doses were given. Study-level findings and limits: The authors say TCR, Treg and microbiome findings warrant further study.

Checkpoint therapy with ipilimumab 1 mg/kg began 14 to 28 days after transplant. Through week 26, nivolumab 3 mg/kg IV was given weeks 1, 4, 7, 10, then biweekly. The origin of this receptor is a male donor with primary mediastinal lymphoma. The chain uses TRBV28 and TRBJ1-5; D perhaps matches TRBD1 (6 bases). Sequenced material: PBMCs, taken in a trial of ipilimumab plus nivolumab as post-transplant consolidation. The CDR3 bases are TGTGCCAGCAGTGGCGGACAGTGGGGTCAGCCCCAGCATTTT. Protein product: CASSGGQWGQPQHF.